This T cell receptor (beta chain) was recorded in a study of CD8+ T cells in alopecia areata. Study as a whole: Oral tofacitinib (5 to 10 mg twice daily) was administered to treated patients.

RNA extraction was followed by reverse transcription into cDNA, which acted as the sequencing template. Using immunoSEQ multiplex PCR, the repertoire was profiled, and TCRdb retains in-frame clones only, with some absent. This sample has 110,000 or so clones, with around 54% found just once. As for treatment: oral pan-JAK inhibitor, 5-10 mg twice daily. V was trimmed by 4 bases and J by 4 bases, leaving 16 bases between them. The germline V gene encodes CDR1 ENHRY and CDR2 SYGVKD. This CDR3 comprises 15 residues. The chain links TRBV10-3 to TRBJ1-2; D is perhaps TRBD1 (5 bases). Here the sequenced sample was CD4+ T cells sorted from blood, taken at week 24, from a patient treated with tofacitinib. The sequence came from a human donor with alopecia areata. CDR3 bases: TGTGCCATCAGTGGGGCAGGGACTGACACCTATGGCTACACCTTC. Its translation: CAISGAGTDTYGYTF.